These 22 T cell receptor beta chains were all obtained from the same sample, sequenced in a study of blood T cell repertoires in COVID-19. Sequencing used immunoSEQ multiplex PCR; TCRdb keeps in-frame clones, though not all of them. The table lists 90,000 to 100,000 clones, under 90% of them singletons. The sequencing input was peripheral blood. The source is a man aged 60-69 years with COVID-19, enrolled during active disease.

This clone was observed once. CDR3 nucleotides: TGCGCCAGCAGCCAAGATGCGGGGAACATTCAGTACTTC. This encodes CASSQDAGNIQYF. This sequence joins TRBV4-1 and TRBJ2-4; the D gene is possibly TRBD2 (6 bases). The V end was cut by 0 bases, the J end by 7 bases, with 7 bases between. The germline V gene has CDR1 MGHRA and CDR2 YSYEKL. The CDR3 runs 13 residues.

This clone was picked up a small number of times. This chain joins TRBV7-8 and TRBJ2-1; tentative D call: TRBD2 (6 bases). The CDR3 is made up of 13 amino acids. V was trimmed by 5 bases and J by 7 bases, leaving 12 bases between them. Germline V gives CDR1 SGHVS, CDR2 FQNEAQ. CDR3: CASSHSGQNEQFF. DNA for the CDR3: TGTGCCAGCAGCCATAGCGGTCAGAATGAGCAGTTCTTC.

The chain uses TRBV28 and TRBJ2-3, with 14 bases that match TRBD2. The CDR3 length is 17 residues. Germline loops: CDR1 MDHEN, CDR2 SYDVKM. V lost 7 bases to trimming and J lost 2 bases; unmatched junction nucleotides: 8. CDR3 sequence reads: CASKPGLAGEPTDTQYF. In nucleotides, the CDR3 is TGTGCCAGCAAACCGGGACTAGCGGGAGAACCCACAGATACGCAGTATTTT.

The chain links TRBV19 to TRBJ2-5; 7 bases match TRBD1. Germline lookup yields CDR1 LNHDA and CDR2 SQIVND (reference sequence). There are 15 residues in the CDR3. Trimming cost V 4 bases and J 2 bases; bases outside gene matches: 7. In DNA form, the CDR3 reads TGTGCCAGTAGTAGTTTCCGGGACAGACAAGAGACCCAGTACTTC. Encoded protein: CASSSFRDRQETQYF.

This clone was seen only a few times. The V and J genes are TRBV24-1 and TRBJ2-1; the match to TRBD1 covers 10 bases. Germline assignment: CDR1 KGHDR and CDR2 SFDVKD. The length of the CDR3 is 16 residues. After removal of 5 bases from V and 11 bases from J, the junction contained 14 bases not matched to a gene. As DNA, the CDR3 is TGTGCCACCAGTGGGTCTTTTGGGACAGGGGAAGCTAAGCAGTTCTTC. Translated, it gives CATSGSFGTGEAKQFF.

The chain is built from TRBV29-1 and TRBJ1-2; 9 bases line up with TRBD1. The germline V gene encodes CDR1 SQVTM and CDR2 ANQGSEA. The CDR3 runs to 14 residues. V lost 6 bases, J lost 8 bases, and 13 bases stayed unmatched. The CDR3 DNA sequence: TGCAGCGTACTGTCCCGGGACAGGGTACAAGGCTACACCTTC. Its translation: CSVLSRDRVQGYTF.

The chain has TRBV18 and TRBJ2-1; 11 nucleotides line up with TRBD2. This CDR3 has 13 amino acids. J was trimmed by 12 bases and V by 6 bases; bases with no gene match: 7. Germline CDR1 reads KGHSH; CDR2 reads LQKENI. The CDR3 nucleotides are TGTGCCAGCTCCTTGACTAGCGGGAATCTGCAGTTCTTC. It yields the protein CASSLTSGNLQFF.

CDR3 residues: CASSWGIGQGNEQYF. In nucleotides, the CDR3 is TGTGCCAGCAGCTGGGGAATCGGACAGGGAAACGAGCAGTACTTC. V is TRBV5-4 and J is TRBJ2-7, with TRBD1 identical over 8 bases. The J segment lost 5 bases and the V segment lost 3 bases, leaving 10 bases of the junction unmatched. This CDR3 comprises 15 residues. Germline V lookup: CDR1 SGHNT, CDR2 YYREEE (reference sequence). The complete variable domain, with remaining parts taken from reference TRBV5-4 and TRBJ2-7, reads ETGVTQSPTHLIKTRGQQVTLRCSSQSGHNTVSWYQQALGQGPQFIFQYYREEENGRGNFPPRFSGLQFPNYSSELNVNALELDDSALYLCASSWGIGQGNEQYFGPGTRLTVT.

The chain uses TRBV20-1 and TRBJ2-2; 10 positions agree with TRBD2. The CDR3 has 17 amino acids. The germline CDR1 and CDR2 sequences are DFQATT and SNEGSKA (reference sequence). J lost 3 bases, V lost 3 bases, and 10 bases had no gene match. CDR3 bases: TGCAGTGCTAGTGACAAAAGCGGGAGGGCGCACACCGGGGAGCTGTTTTTT. Translated: CSASDKSGRAHTGELFF.

CDR3 nucleotide sequence: TGTGCCAGCAGCCAGTACACTGAAGCTTTCTTT. Its protein is CASSQYTEAFF. V and J are TRBV6-6 and TRBJ1-1; D gene ambiguous. Trimming pared 6 bases from V and 3 bases from J, leaving 5 bases between. CDR1 and CDR2 (germline): MNHNY, SVGAGI (reference sequence). The CDR3 runs 11 residues.

This chain joins TRBV10-1 and TRBJ2-1; 9 nucleotides line up with TRBD2. Germline V gene data show CDR1 as WNHNN and CDR2 as SYGVQD (reference sequence). The trim removed 4 bases at V and 6 bases at J, leaving 7 bases unmatched. CDR3 length: 15 residues. The chain's CDR3 is CASSGTAGGPNEQFF. The CDR3 DNA follows: TGCGCCAGCAGTGGAACGGCGGGAGGGCCCAATGAGCAGTTCTTC.

This clone was seen only a few times. The genes are TRBV29-1 and TRBJ1-1; 8 positions agree with TRBD1. The V and J ends lost 4 bases and 4 bases, in that order; junction bases with no gene match: 2. CDR1 and CDR2 from the germline V gene are SQVTM and ANQGSEA. CDR3 size: 12 residues. This CDR3 is CSVVTGATEAFF. The CDR3 coding sequence is TGCAGCGTTGTGACAGGGGCCACTGAAGCTTTCTTT.

The chain couples TRBV4-3 to TRBJ2-7; TRBD2 matches 10 bases. Germline CDR1 reads LGHNA; CDR2 reads YSLEER. This CDR3 region has 16 residues. Germline trimming cut 4 bases from V and 7 bases from J; bases unmatched to any gene: 13. CDR3 region: CASSRTRTSGPGEQYF. CDR3 DNA: TGCGCCAGCAGCCGAACGCGGACTAGCGGCCCCGGGGAGCAGTACTTC.

The rearrangement joins TRBV5-1 to TRBJ1-1, with D hard to call. The CDR3 extends over 13 amino acids. Germline V CDR1 and CDR2: SGHRS, YFSETQ. V was shortened by 7 bases and J by 6 bases, with 16 bases between the two germline ends. The CDR3 coding sequence is TGCGCCAGCTCCCCGGCGGGCTTATCTGAAGCTTTCTTT. This codes for CASSPAGLSEAFF.

The V call is TRBV2, the J call TRBJ2-7, with D hard to call. CDR1 is SNHLY, CDR2 FYNNEI, per germline. This CDR3 has 12 amino acids. V was shortened by 7 bases and J by 1 base, with 8 bases between the two germline ends. CDR3 in DNA: TGTGCCAGCATCCGCGGATCCTACGAGCAGTACTTC. This codes for CASIRGSYEQYF.

The rearrangement links TRBV5-1 to TRBJ2-3; TRBD2 matches 7 bases. V trimming: 0 bases; J trimming: 0 bases; junction bases outside the gene matches: 10. CDR3 length equals 18 residues. Germline V gene sequence: CDR1 SGHRS, CDR2 YFSETQ. This CDR3 is CASSLVTSALGSTDTQYF. CDR3 DNA sequence: TGCGCCAGCAGCTTGGTAACTAGCGCGCTCGGGAGCACAGATACGCAGTATTTT. Combining the CDR3 with reference TRBV5-1 and TRBJ2-3 gives the whole variable domain KAGVTQTPRYLIKTRGQQVTLSCSPISGHRSVSWYQQTPGQGLQFLFEYFSETQRNKGNFPGRFSGRQFSNSRSEMNVSTLELGDSALYLCASSLVTSALGSTDTQYFGPGTRLTVL.

The chain recombines TRBV5-1 with TRBJ2-2; 10 bases align to TRBD2. The CDR3 contains 16 residues. V dropped 4 bases and J dropped 2; count of bases not matched to a gene: 5. Per the germline V gene, CDR1 is SGHRS and CDR2 is YFSETQ. CDR3 loop: CASSLSGRANTGELFF. Here the CDR3 DNA reads TGCGCCAGCAGCCTGAGCGGGAGGGCTAACACCGGGGAGCTGTTTTTT.

V is TRBV28 and J is TRBJ1-1; a weak D match, TRBD1 (5 bases). The CDR3 runs 14 residues. Trimming took 8 bases from V and 4 from J, leaving 17 bases between them. From germline, CDR1 is MDHEN and CDR2 SYDVKM. DNA of the CDR3: TGTGCCAGCCTTCCCGGGGGGTGGATCACTGAAGCTTTCTTT. Protein: CASLPGGWITEAFF.

The chain has TRBV3-1 (or the pseudogene TRBV3-2) and TRBJ1-4, with 8 bases that match TRBD1. Germline CDR1 reads LGHDT; CDR2 reads YNNKEL (reference sequence). With 0 bases clipped from V and 5 bases from J, the junction kept 5 bases outside the gene matches. This CDR3 contains 16 residues. This CDR3 is CASSQDQGALNEKLFF. The DNA for the CDR3 is TGTGCCAGCAGCCAAGACCAGGGGGCATTAAATGAAAAACTGTTTTTT.

This clone was picked up a small number of times. CDR3 in amino acids: CSVEGVRDTEAFF. CDR3 nucleotide sequence: TGCAGCGTTGAAGGGGTGAGGGACACTGAAGCTTTCTTT. The chain has TRBV29-1 and TRBJ1-1; D unresolved. CDR3 length: 13 amino acids. V dropped 1 base and J dropped 3 bases, with 9 bases sitting between them. Germline V CDR1 and CDR2: SQVTM, ANQGSEA.

The chain combines TRBV7-2 with TRBJ2-7; TRBD1 might be the D (5 bases). Germline loops: CDR1 SGHTA, CDR2 FQGNSA. Trimming shortened V by 5 bases and J by 7 bases, and 18 bases separated the two germline ends. This CDR3 has 14 residues. CDR3 DNA: TGTGCCAGCAGCCCACGTCACGCAGGGTTGGAGCAGTACTTC. Its protein is CASSPRHAGLEQYF.

The rearrangement links TRBV30 to TRBJ2-4; unclear D gene. This CDR3 comprises 13 residues. From germline, CDR1 is GTSNPN and CDR2 SVGIG (reference sequence). V lost 3 bases and J lost 0, with 6 bases in between. The CDR3 is CAWRSGAKNIQYF. In DNA form, the CDR3 reads TGTGCCTGGAGGTCCGGAGCCAAAAACATTCAGTACTTC.